This T cell receptor beta chain is from a study of blood T cell repertoires in COVID-19. V shed 6 bases, J shed 2 bases, and the junction held 4 bases outside the gene matches. The CDR3 is made up of 14 amino acids. Germline lookup yields CDR1 ENHRY and CDR2 SYGVKD. The table came from immunoSEQ multiplex PCR; TCRdb's copy has only in-frame clones and leaves some out. This sample has some 260,000 clones, with approximately 88% found just once. This TCR came from a woman in her sixties or seventies with COVID-19, enrolled during active disease. Sample: peripheral blood. J is TRBJ1-2 and V is TRBV10-3, with 9 bases fitting TRBD1. The chain's CDR3 is CAIRLGTGNYGYTF. Written as DNA, the CDR3 is TGTGCCATCAGGCTAGGGACAGGGAACTATGGCTACACCTTC.